This TCR beta chain originates from a study of T cell responses to AZD1222 COVID-19 vaccine. Profiling relied on immunoSEQ multiplex PCR, and the TCRdb table lists in-frame clones only, not all of them. The table lists 50,000 to 70,000 clones, 85% to 90% of them singletons. Trimming removed 5 bases at V and 3 bases at J, with 13 bases between. Germline V gene lookup returns CDR1 MNHEY and CDR2 SVGAGI. The CDR3 is 14 amino acids. Study-level findings and limits: Clonal diversity was possibly underestimated, and white British individuals and females predominated among donors. Across spike, vaccine-associated CD4 TCRs were found, dominant at 160-218 and 743-854. Only six or seven AZD1222 recipients tested seropositive at baseline.

As to this clone: The antigen is not known.

Both about-4-week and about-12-week second-dose recipients were combined. This receptor was obtained from an adult who received the AZD1222 COVID-19 vaccine. The rearrangement joins TRBV6-5 to TRBJ1-2; D perhaps matches TRBD1 (6 bases). The sequences come from peripheral blood, collected 28 days after the second AZD1222 dose. The CDR3 is CASSPWGGHYGYTF. The CDR3 coding sequence is TGTGCCAGCAGTCCTTGGGGGGGCCACTATGGCTACACCTTC.